The source of this TCR beta chain is a study of T cell responses to AZD1222 COVID-19 vaccine. Study at large: It was second doses at about 4 or about 12 weeks that were pooled. Points from the study as a whole: Reportedly, close to half of spike-specific TCRs are directed against unmutated variant regions. Every sample of the repertoires postdated the peak T cell response.

Produced via immunoSEQ multiplex PCR; TCRdb's table is partial and in-frame only. The repertoire includes approximately 94,000 clones, 80% to 90% of them detected once, and about a sixth sits in the top ten. V lost 5 bases and J 3 bases, leaving 13 bases between the germline ends. Germline CDR1 is SGHTA and CDR2 is FQGNSA. The CDR3 contains 14 residues. A remark on this clone: Its specificity is not known.

The TCR originated in an adult in good health. The rearrangement links TRBV7-2 to TRBJ1-2, with a tentative D call TRBD1 (5 bases). The sequences come from peripheral blood, collected on day 0 of AZD1222 vaccination. CDR3: CASSPAGTHYGYTF. The CDR3 DNA is TGTGCCAGCAGCCCAGCCGGGACGCACTATGGCTACACCTTC.